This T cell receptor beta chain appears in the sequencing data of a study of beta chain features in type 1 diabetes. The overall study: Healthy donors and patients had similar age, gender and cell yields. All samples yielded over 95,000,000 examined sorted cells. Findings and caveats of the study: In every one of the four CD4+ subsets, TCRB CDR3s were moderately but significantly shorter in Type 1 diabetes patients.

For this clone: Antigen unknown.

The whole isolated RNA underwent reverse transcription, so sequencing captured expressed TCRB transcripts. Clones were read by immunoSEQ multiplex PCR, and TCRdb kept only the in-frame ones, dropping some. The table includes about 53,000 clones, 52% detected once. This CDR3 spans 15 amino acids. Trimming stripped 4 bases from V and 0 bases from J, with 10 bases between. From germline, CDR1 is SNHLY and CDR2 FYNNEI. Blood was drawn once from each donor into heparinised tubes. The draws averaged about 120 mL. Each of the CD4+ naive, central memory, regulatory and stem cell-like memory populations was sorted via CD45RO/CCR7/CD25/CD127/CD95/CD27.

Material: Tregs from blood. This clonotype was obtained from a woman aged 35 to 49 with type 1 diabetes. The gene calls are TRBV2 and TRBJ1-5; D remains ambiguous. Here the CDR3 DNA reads TGTGCCAGCAGTGGGGCAGTCTATAGCAATCAGCCCCAGCATTTT. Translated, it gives CASSGAVYSNQPQHF.